This T cell receptor beta chain was recorded in a study of T cells expressing NK-cell markers. With the 5' RACE reads reprocessed, TCRdb shows one record per CDR3 protein and no DNA. The table counts 350,000 to 400,000 distinct CDR3 sequences; roughly 10% lies in the top ten. This CDR3 has 17 residues. Germline V gene data show CDR1 as SGDLS and CDR2 as YYNGEE. This TCR derives from a woman aged 45-60 years in good health. Sequenced: blood T cells: a sorted CD56 or NKG2C T cell subset, CD4+ or CD8+ T cells, or bulk PBMC T cells (not recorded which). V usage is TRBV9 and J usage is TRBJ2-1; TCRdb names TRBD1, which stays unverified in the absence of DNA. The CDR3 loop reads CASSVDGTPSNYNEQFF.